This note documents a single T cell receptor (beta chain) sequence. Its antigen is still unknown. It is likely a read error, because the conserved phenylalanine at the end of the CDR3 is missing. Scientists ran DNA taken from cultured CD4+ T cells through the Oncomine TCR Beta short-read assay for sequencing. MiXCR, run by TCRdb on the PCR reads, gives a single entry per CDR3 protein. Of approximately 17,000 distinct CDR3 sequences listed, approximately 51% are singletons. The sample comes from a study of vaccination and CD4 T cells after COVID-19. Study information: Each enrolled participant received a two-dose regimen of either BNT162b2 or mRNA-1273 vaccine. Overlapping spike peptides from SARS-CoV-2, HCoV-NL63, HCoV-OC43 and HCoV-229E served to stimulate the cells. Study findings and constraints: The median count of SARS-CoV-2-reactive clonotypes rose from roughly 21 to 40, not significantly.

Germline V gene sequence: CDR1 MNHNS, CDR2 SASEGT. Trimming shortened V by 4 bases and J by 5 bases, and 14 bases separated the two germline ends. The CDR3 spans 14 residues. Noted treatment: 10-day PBMC culture with coronavirus spike peptide pools or control peptides (ViraFEST assay). The authors cultured some 1.9 million PBMCs per well with about 10 IU/ml IL-2 and 8.5 to 10 ug/ml peptide pools. The sequencing sample was made of CD4+ T cells from blood, cultured in vitro. This clonotype was sampled from a human donor who had recovered from COVID-19. This sequence joins TRBV6-1 and TRBJ1-2, with D tentatively TRBD1 (5 bases). This CDR3 is CASSVQVAGYGYTL. DNA of the CDR3: TGTGCCAGCAGTGTCCAGGTAGCAGGGTATGGCTACACCCTC.